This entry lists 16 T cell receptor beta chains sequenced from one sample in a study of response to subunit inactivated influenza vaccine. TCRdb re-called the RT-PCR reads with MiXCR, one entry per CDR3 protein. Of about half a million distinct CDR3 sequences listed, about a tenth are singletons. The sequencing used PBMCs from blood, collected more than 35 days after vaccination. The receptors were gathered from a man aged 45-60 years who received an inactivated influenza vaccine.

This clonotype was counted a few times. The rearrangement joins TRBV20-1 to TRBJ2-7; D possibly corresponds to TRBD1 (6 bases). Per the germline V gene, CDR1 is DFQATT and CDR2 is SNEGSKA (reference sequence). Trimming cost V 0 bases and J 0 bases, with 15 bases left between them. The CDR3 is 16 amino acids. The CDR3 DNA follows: TGCAGTGCTAGAGATCCAGGCGGACAGAGCTCCTACGAGCAGTACTTC. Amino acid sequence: CSARDPGGQSSYEQYF.

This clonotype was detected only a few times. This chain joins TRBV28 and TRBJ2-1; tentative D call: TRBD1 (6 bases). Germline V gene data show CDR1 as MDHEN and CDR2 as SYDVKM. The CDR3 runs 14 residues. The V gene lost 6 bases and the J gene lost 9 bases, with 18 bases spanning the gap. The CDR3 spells CASRSGQPPSEQFF. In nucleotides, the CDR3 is TGTGCCAGCAGATCAGGACAGCCCCCCAGTGAGCAGTTCTTC.

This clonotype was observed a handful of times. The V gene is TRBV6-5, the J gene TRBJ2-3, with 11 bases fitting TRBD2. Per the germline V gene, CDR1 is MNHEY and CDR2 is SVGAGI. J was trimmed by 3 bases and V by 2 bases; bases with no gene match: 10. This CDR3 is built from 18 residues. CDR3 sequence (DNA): TGTGCCAGCAGTTACCTGCCCCGACTAGCGGGGCTTACAGATACGCAGTATTTT. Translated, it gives CASSYLPRLAGLTDTQYF.

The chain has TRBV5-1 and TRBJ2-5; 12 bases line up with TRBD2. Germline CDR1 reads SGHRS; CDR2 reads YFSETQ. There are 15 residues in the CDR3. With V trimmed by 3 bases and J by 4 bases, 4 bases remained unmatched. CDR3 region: CASSSGLAGLETQYF. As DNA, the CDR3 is TGCGCCAGCAGCTCCGGACTAGCGGGACTAGAGACCCAGTACTTC.

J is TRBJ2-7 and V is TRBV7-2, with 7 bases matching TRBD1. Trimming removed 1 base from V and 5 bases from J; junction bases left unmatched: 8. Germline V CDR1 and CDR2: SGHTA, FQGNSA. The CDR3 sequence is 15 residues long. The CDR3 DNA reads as TGTGCCAGCAGCTTAGGAGGGCACAGGGGCAACGAGCAGTACTTC. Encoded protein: CASSLGGHRGNEQYF.

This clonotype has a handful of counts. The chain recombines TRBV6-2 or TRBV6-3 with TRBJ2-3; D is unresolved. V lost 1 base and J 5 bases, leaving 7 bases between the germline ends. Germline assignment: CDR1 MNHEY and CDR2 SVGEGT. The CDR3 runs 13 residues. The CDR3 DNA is TGTGCCAGCAGTTACTTCTCGCGAGATACGCAGTATTTT. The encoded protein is CASSYFSRDTQYF.

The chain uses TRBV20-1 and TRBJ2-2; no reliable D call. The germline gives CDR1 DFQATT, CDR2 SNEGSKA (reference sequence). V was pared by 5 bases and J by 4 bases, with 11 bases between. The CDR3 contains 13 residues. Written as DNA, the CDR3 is TGCAGTGCTCCGGACGGCCTCACCGGGGAGCTGTTTTTT. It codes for CSAPDGLTGELFF.

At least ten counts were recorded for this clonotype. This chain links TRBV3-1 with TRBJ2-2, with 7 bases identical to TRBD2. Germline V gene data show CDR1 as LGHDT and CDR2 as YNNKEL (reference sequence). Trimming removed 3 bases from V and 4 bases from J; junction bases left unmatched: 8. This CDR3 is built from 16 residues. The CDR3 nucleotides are TGTGCCAGCAGCCAGGTTTTGCGGGGGATCACCGGGGAGCTGTTTTTT. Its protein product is CASSQVLRGITGELFF. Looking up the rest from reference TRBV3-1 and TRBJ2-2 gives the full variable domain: DTAVSQTPKYLVTQMGNDKSIKCEQNLGHDTMYWYKQDSKKFLKIMFSYNNKELIINETVPNRFSPKSPDKAHLNLHINSLELGDSAVYFCASSQVLRGITGELFFGEGSRLTVL.

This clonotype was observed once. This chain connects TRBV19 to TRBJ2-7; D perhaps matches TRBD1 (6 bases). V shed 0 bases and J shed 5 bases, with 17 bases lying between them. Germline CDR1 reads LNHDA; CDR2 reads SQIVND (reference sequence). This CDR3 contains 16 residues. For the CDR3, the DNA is TGTGCCAGTAGTATAGATGGCGGCAGGGGTCTCGACGAGCAGTACTTC. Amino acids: CASSIDGGRGLDEQYF.

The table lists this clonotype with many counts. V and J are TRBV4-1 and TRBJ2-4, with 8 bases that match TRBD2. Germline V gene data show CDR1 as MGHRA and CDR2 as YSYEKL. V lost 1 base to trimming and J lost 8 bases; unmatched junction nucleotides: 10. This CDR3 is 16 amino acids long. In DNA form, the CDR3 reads TGCGCCAGCAGCCAAGGTTCTCTGACTAGCGACGACATTCAGTACTTC. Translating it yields CASSQGSLTSDDIQYF.

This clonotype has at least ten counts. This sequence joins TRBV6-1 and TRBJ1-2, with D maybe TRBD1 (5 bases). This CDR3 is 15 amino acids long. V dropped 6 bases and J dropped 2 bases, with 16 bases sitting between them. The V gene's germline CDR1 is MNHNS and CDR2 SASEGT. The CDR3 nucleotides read TGTGCCAGCAGGTCGGGACGGAGAACCAACTATGGCTACACCTTC. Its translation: CASRSGRRTNYGYTF.

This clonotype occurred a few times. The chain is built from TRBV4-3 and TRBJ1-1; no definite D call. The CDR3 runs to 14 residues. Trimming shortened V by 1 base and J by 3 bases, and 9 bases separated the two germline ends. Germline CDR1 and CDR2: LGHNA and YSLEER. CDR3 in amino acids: CASSQGHRDTEAFF. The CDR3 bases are TGCGCCAGCAGCCAAGGACATCGGGACACTGAAGCTTTCTTT.

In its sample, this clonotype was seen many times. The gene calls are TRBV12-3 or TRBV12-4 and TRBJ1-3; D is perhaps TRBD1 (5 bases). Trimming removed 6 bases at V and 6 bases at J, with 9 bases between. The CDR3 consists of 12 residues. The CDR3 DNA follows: TGTGCCAGCAGCCTAGGGGAAAACACCATATATTTT. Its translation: CASSLGENTIYF.

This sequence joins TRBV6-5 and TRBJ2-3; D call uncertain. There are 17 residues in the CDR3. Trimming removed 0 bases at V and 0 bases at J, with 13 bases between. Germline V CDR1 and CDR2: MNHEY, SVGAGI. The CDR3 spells CASSYSGRPPSTDTQYF. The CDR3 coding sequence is TGTGCCAGCAGTTACTCCGGCAGGCCCCCTAGCACAGATACGCAGTATTTT.

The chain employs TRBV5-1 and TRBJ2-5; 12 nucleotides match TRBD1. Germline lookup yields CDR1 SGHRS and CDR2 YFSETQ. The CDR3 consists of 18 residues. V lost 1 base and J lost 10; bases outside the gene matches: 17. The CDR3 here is CASSLSIGQRDRGQVQYF. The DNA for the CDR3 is TGCGCCAGCAGCTTGTCAATAGGCCAGCGGGACAGGGGGCAGGTCCAGTACTTC.

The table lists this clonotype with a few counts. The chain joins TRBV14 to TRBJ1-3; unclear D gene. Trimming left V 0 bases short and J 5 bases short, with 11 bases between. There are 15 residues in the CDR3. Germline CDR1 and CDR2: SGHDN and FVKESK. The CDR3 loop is CASSQDRGSRNTIYF. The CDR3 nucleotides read TGTGCCAGCAGCCAAGATCGAGGATCAAGAAACACCATATATTTT.